Here is one T cell receptor beta chain with its context. The source of the sample is a study of cytomegalovirus exposure and HLA in healthy donors. About the study: Genotyping showed 81% of roughly 400 donors falling in the Caucasian-associated ancestry cluster.

Primers: 60 Vbeta forward and 13 Jbeta reverse. Profiled with immunoSEQ multiplex PCR; TCRdb holds only in-frame clones, not every one. The data contain about 82,000 clones, around 77% of them singletons. This CDR3 has 15 residues. Trimming took off 7 bases at V and 6 bases at J, with 16 bases between the two ends. Germline CDR1 is MDHEN and CDR2 is SYDVKM. This TCR was sampled from a man aged 45 to 65 in good health and CMV-seronegative. Material: PBMCs. The genes are TRBV28 and TRBJ1-6, with D hard to call. CDR3 protein: CASTPPGTINSPLHF. The CDR3 DNA sequence: TGTGCCAGCACCCCCCCGGGTACGATTAATTCACCCCTCCACTTT.